The rows below give T cell receptor beta chains drawn from one sample of a study of Ad26.COV2.S vaccination and SARS-CoV-2 variants. Clones were read by immunoSEQ multiplex PCR, and TCRdb kept only the in-frame ones, dropping some. Among roughly 500,000 clones listed, 70% to 90% were seen once. Sequencing used peripheral blood, obtained in a trial of Ad26.COV2.S vaccine versus placebo. The receptor source for this set is a person between 18 and 65 years old who received the Ad26.COV2.S COVID-19 vaccine or a placebo. CDR3s include the opening cysteine and the closing phenylalanine or tryptophan. Each record gives: J gene, D gene, clone size, V gene, CDR3 length, CDR3 DNA, CDR3 protein. D genes are given only for firm matches. Not every row has a clone size; where given, it reads once, few, many or a size class.

TRBJ1-1	NA	NA	TRBV10-3	14	TGTGCCATCAGTGGACAGTTTGGGGGCGCTGAAGCTTTCTTT	CAISGQFGGAEAFF
TRBJ2-3	TRBD2	once	TRBV3-1/TRBV3-2	17	TGTGCCAGCAGCCAATCAGACCTAGCGGGAGTCCGGGATACGCAGTATTTT	CASSQSDLAGVRDTQYF
TRBJ1-4	NA	once	TRBV25-1	14	TGTGCCAGCAGTGTCGGGGGCGAAAATGAAAAACTGTTTTTT	CASSVGGENEKLFF
TRBJ2-2	TRBD2	NA	TRBV18	17	TGTGCCAGCTCACGAACCGGGACTAGCGGGAGTCCCGGGGAGCTGTTTTTT	CASSRTGTSGSPGELFF
TRBJ1-3	NA	NA	TRBV6-5	14	TGTGCCAGCGGAGAGGCAGCCTCTGGAAACACCATATATTTT	CASGEAASGNTIYF
TRBJ2-1	TRBD2	NA	TRBV11-3	13	TGTGCCAGCAGTAGCGGGCCCTACAATGAGCAGTTCTTC	CASSSGPYNEQFF
TRBJ2-5	TRBD1	NA	TRBV5-6	14	TGTGCCAGCAGCCCTCGGACAGGGAGGGAGACCCAGTACTTC	CASSPRTGRETQYF
TRBJ1-4	NA	NA	TRBV28	16	TGTGCCAGCAGTTCGAACGCCGGTGTGGGGAATGAAAAACTGTTTTTT	CASSSNAGVGNEKLFF
TRBJ2-7	NA	few	TRBV5-1	13	TGCGCCAGCAGCTTGGACAGGCAGCACGAGCAGTACTTC	CASSLDRQHEQYF
TRBJ1-2	NA	NA	TRBV28	12	TGTGCCAGCGGGGGGTTTAGCTATGGCTACACCTTC	CASGGFSYGYTF
TRBJ2-5	TRBD1	NA	TRBV30	15	TGTGCCTGGAGTATGGACAGGGCGATGGGGGAGACCCAGTACTTC	CAWSMDRAMGETQYF
TRBJ1-2	NA	NA	TRBV4-3	15	TGCGCCAGCAGTCAAAGGACAGCCCCCGACTATGGCTACACCTTC	CASSQRTAPDYGYTF
TRBJ1-2	TRBD1	NA	TRBV2	15	TGTGCCAGCAGTGAGATGGGACAGAGAAACTATGGCTACACCTTC	CASSEMGQRNYGYTF
TRBJ1-4	TRBD1	few	TRBV5-6	15	TGTGCCAGCAGCTTGGGGGACAGACCGAATGAAAAACTGTTTTTT	CASSLGDRPNEKLFF
TRBJ1-2	NA	NA	TRBV5-6	13	TGTGCCAGCACGATGGGGGCCATCTATGGCTACACCTTC	CASTMGAIYGYTF
TRBJ2-1	NA	NA	TRBV7-3	14	TGTGCCAGCAGCTGGGGCGGGATTAGCAATGAGCAGTTCTTC	CASSWGGISNEQFF
TRBJ2-7	NA	NA	TRBV3-1/TRBV3-2	13	TGTGCCAGCAGCCAAAGATCCTCCTACGAGCAGTACTTC	CASSQRSSYEQYF
TRBJ1-4	TRBD1	few	TRBV5-4	14	TGTGCCAGCAGCGACAGGGGGGTCGGTGAAAAACTGTTTTTT	CASSDRGVGEKLFF
TRBJ2-2	NA	NA	TRBV9	15	TGTGCCAGCAGCGTAGTAGCGGAGAGCACCGGGGAGCTGTTTTTT	CASSVVAESTGELFF
TRBJ1-3	TRBD1	NA	TRBV7-2	15	TGTGCCAGCAGCTTACCGGGACAGGTGGGAAACACCATATATTTT	CASSLPGQVGNTIYF
TRBJ2-1	TRBD1	NA	TRBV5-4	14	TGTGCCAGCAGCCCGCCGGGACAGCACAATGAGCAGTTCTTC	CASSPPGQHNEQFF
TRBJ2-2	NA	NA	TRBV6-5	13	TGTGCCAGCAGTAACGAGGGGTACGGGGAGCTGTTTTTT	CASSNEGYGELFF
TRBJ1-5	TRBD1	NA	TRBV27	19	TGTGCCAGCAGTGTAACCGCCGGGACAGGTGGAGGGGGCAATCAGCCCCAGCATTTT	CASSVTAGTGGGGNQPQHF
TRBJ1-5	NA	few	TRBV7-9	11	TGTGCCAGCACCCTCCCGGCGCCCCAGCATTTT	CASTLPAPQHF
TRBJ2-7	NA	once	TRBV28	15	TGTGCCAGCAGTCAAGGCCGACAGCTGCCCTACGAGCAGTACTTC	CASSQGRQLPYEQYF
TRBJ2-7	NA	NA	TRBV30	13	TGTGCCGGACTCCGGGACTTCTCCTACGAGCAGTACTTC	CAGLRDFSYEQYF
TRBJ2-3	TRBD2	NA	TRBV7-8	17	TGTGCCAGCAGCTTAGGAGGGGGGACTAGCGGCACAGATACGCAGTATTTT	CASSLGGGTSGTDTQYF
TRBJ1-1	NA	NA	TRBV5-4	14	TGTGCCAGCAGCCCTCCACAGGGAAACACTGAAGCTTTCTTT	CASSPPQGNTEAFF
TRBJ1-4	NA	NA	TRBV29-1	13	TGCAGCGTTGAGGTGGCCCCCGGTGAAAAACTGTTTTTT	CSVEVAPGEKLFF
TRBJ1-1	NA	NA	TRBV12-3/TRBV12-4	13	TGTGCCAGCAGTTTAATCGGTAACACTGAAGCTTTCTTT	CASSLIGNTEAFF
TRBJ2-4	NA	NA	TRBV19	13	TGTGCCAGTTCCGATGCAGGGAGGAACATTCAGTACTTC	CASSDAGRNIQYF
TRBJ2-5	TRBD2	NA	TRBV20-1	16	TGCAGTGCTAGTCTCCCTCGGGGAGGGTTGGAAGAGACCCAGTACTTC	CSASLPRGGLEETQYF
TRBJ2-7	TRBD2	once	TRBV11-2	14	TGTGCCAGCAGCCGGGGGGAGGAGGTGGACGAGCAGTACTTC	CASSRGEEVDEQYF